A selection of T cell receptor beta chains follows, all from one sample in a study of vaccination and CD4 T cells after COVID-19. TCRdb re-called the PCR reads through MiXCR, storing one row per CDR3 protein. The sample carries approximately 18,000 distinct CDR3 sequences, 25% to 30% recorded once. The antigens of these receptors remain unknown. Input material: cultured CD4+ T cells from blood. Receptors were obtained from a human donor with COVID-19. Both conserved end residues are part of each CDR3. D genes are given only for firm matches. The size field is filled for only some rows; it gives once, few, many or a size class.

D gene: NA; clone size: NA; V gene: TRBV20-1; J gene: TRBJ1-2; CDR3 DNA: TGCAGTGCTCCCTCGGGGGGGGTATATGGCTACACCTTC; CDR3 protein: CSAPSGGVYGYTF
D gene: NA; clone size: few; V gene: TRBV7-2; J gene: TRBJ2-5; CDR3 DNA: TGTGCCAGCAGCTTTGGGTCTCAAACCCAAGAGACCCAGTACTTC; CDR3 protein: CASSFGSQTQETQYF
D gene: NA; clone size: NA; V gene: TRBV5-1; J gene: TRBJ1-3; CDR3 DNA: TGCGCCAGCAGCCCCCAGGGCACAACCTCTGGAAACACCATATATTTT; CDR3 protein: CASSPQGTTSGNTIYF
D gene: NA; clone size: few; V gene: TRBV19; J gene: TRBJ2-3; CDR3 DNA: TGTGCCAGTAGTATAGCAGGGACCCGAGGAATCTCAGATACGCAGTATTTT; CDR3 protein: CASSIAGTRGISDTQYF
D gene: NA; clone size: NA; V gene: TRBV7-9; J gene: TRBJ1-2; CDR3 DNA: TGTGCCAGCACGGGGGGGCGAGAGGCTAACTATGGCTACACCTTC; CDR3 protein: CASTGGREANYGYTF
D gene: NA; clone size: few; V gene: TRBV7-2; J gene: TRBJ1-2; CDR3 DNA: TGTGCCAGCAGCCTTGGACCGGTCTATGGCTACACCTTC; CDR3 protein: CASSLGPVYGYTF
D gene: NA; clone size: few; V gene: TRBV7-7; J gene: TRBJ2-2; CDR3 DNA: TGTGCTAGCAGGATGGCAAGCACCGGGGAGCTGTTTTTT; CDR3 protein: CASRMASTGELFF
D gene: NA; clone size: NA; V gene: TRBV15; J gene: TRBJ1-4; CDR3 DNA: TGTGCCACCAGCCGACGACATCGTGAAGGAAAAGGTGAAAAACTGTTTTTT; CDR3 protein: CATSRRHREGKGEKLFF
D gene: TRBD1; clone size: NA; V gene: TRBV6-1; J gene: TRBJ2-5; CDR3 DNA: TGTGCCAGCAAGGGGGACAGCCTCCAAGAGACCCAGTACTTC; CDR3 protein: CASKGDSLQETQYF
D gene: TRBD1; clone size: NA; V gene: TRBV7-3; J gene: TRBJ2-5; CDR3 DNA: TGTGCCAGCAGCCTAACAGGGGGCCAAGAGACCCAGTACTTC; CDR3 protein: CASSLTGGQETQYF
D gene: TRBD1; clone size: few; V gene: TRBV27; J gene: TRBJ1-5; CDR3 DNA: TGTGCCAGCAGTTTAAGGGCCGGGACAGAGAGTTATCAGCCCCAGCATTTT; CDR3 protein: CASSLRAGTESYQPQHF
D gene: NA; clone size: NA; V gene: TRBV7-2; J gene: TRBJ1-1; CDR3 DNA: TGTGCCAGCAGCCAATTTTCGTGGAACACTGAAGCTTTCTTT; CDR3 protein: CASSQFSWNTEAFF
D gene: NA; clone size: NA; V gene: TRBV18; J gene: TRBJ2-7; CDR3 DNA: TGTGCCAGCTCACCAAGTGGGATTTCCTACGAGCAGTACTTC; CDR3 protein: CASSPSGISYEQYF
D gene: NA; clone size: few; V gene: TRBV19; J gene: TRBJ1-5; CDR3 DNA: TGTGCCAGTAGTATAAGGTTGGGACTGATCAATCAGCCCCAGCATTTT; CDR3 protein: CASSIRLGLINQPQHF
D gene: TRBD1; clone size: NA; V gene: TRBV6-1; J gene: TRBJ2-7; CDR3 DNA: TGTGCCAGCAGTACGGACAGGGGACCCTACGAGCAGTACTTC; CDR3 protein: CASSTDRGPYEQYF
D gene: TRBD1; clone size: NA; V gene: TRBV20-1; J gene: TRBJ2-4; CDR3 DNA: TGCAGTGTGACCGGGACAGGGACCGGGTCCCTTGCCAAAAACATTCAGTACTTC; CDR3 protein: CSVTGTGTGSLAKNIQYF
D gene: NA; clone size: NA; V gene: TRBV20-1; J gene: TRBJ2-3; CDR3 DNA: TGCAGTGCACCGGGTCCATACGAGGATACGCAGTATTTT; CDR3 protein: CSAPGPYEDTQYF
D gene: TRBD2; clone size: NA; V gene: TRBV15; J gene: TRBJ2-1; CDR3 DNA: TGTGCCACCAGCAGGGGTAGGACTAGCGGGGGATACAATGAGCAGTTCTTC; CDR3 protein: CATSRGRTSGGYNEQFF
D gene: NA; clone size: NA; V gene: TRBV7-2; J gene: TRBJ2-3; CDR3 DNA: TGTGCCAGCAGCTTAGATCACAGCCTAACAGATACGCAGTATTTT; CDR3 protein: CASSLDHSLTDTQYF
D gene: NA; clone size: NA; V gene: TRBV19; J gene: TRBJ1-5; CDR3 DNA: TGTGCCAGTAGTACCGGACGGCGCAATCAGCCCCAGCATTTT; CDR3 protein: CASSTGRRNQPQHF
D gene: TRBD2; clone size: NA; V gene: TRBV7-9; J gene: TRBJ2-7; CDR3 DNA: TGTGCCAGCAGCTTAGCGGGGGGGAGCTCCTACGAGCAGTACTTC; CDR3 protein: CASSLAGGSSYEQYF
D gene: TRBD2; clone size: NA; V gene: TRBV20-1; J gene: TRBJ2-4; CDR3 DNA: TGCAGTGCTAGTGGCGCGGGGGGGTGGGACATTCAGTACTTC; CDR3 protein: CSASGAGGWDIQYF